In this sample, the clone carrying this T cell receptor beta chain turned up once. As originally analysed: Estimates of nucleated cell counts were drawn from the amplification of reference gene primers. The table came from immunoSEQ multiplex PCR; TCRdb's copy has only in-frame clones and leaves some out. V, J and clone size derive from that table, while D and trimming were established from the DNA sequence. The table has 160,000 or so clones, 80% seen once. The sample originates from a study of blood T cell repertoires in COVID-19. Overall study: Samples came from the United States, Italy and Spain, spanning acute and convalescent COVID-19. The cDNA or gDNA used as material had been derived from T cells, B-cell-depleted T cells, or PBMCs.

V lost 4 bases, J lost 4 bases, and 10 bases lay in between. The CDR3 totals 13 residues. Per germline, CDR1 SNHLY and CDR2 FYNNEI. This sequence originates from an older man with active or convalescent COVID-19. The V call is TRBV2, the J call TRBJ1-1; TRBD1 might be the D (6 bases). Sequenced input: peripheral blood. The CDR3 nucleotides are TGTGCCAGCAGTGCTTTGGACAGCACTGAAGCTTTCTTT. It encodes CASSALDSTEAFF.